The rows below give T cell receptor beta chains drawn from one sample of a study of blood T cell repertoires in COVID-19. Sequencing was performed with immunoSEQ multiplex PCR; in TCRdb, only in-frame clones are kept and a portion is missing. The sample includes 250,000 or so clones, approximately 90% of them seen just once. Sequencing input: PBMCs or T cells enriched from blood (not recorded which). Receptors originate from a man aged 35 to 55 who had recovered from COVID-19. CDR3s include the opening cysteine and the closing phenylalanine or tryptophan. A D gene is named only where the DNA matches it firmly. Clone size is given for some rows only: seen once, a few or many times, or a class if the clone is expanded.

V gene: TRBV19; J gene: TRBJ2-1; D gene: -; clone size: -; CDR3 DNA: TGTGCCAGTAGTATAATAGGGCAGGGTGGGTACAATGAGCAGTTCTTC; CDR3 protein: CASSIIGQGGYNEQFF
V gene: TRBV6-2/TRBV6-3; J gene: TRBJ2-1; D gene: TRBD2; clone size: -; CDR3 DNA: TGTGCCAGCAGTTACACCCGGCTAGCGGGGGGCTCCTACAATGAGCAGTTCTTC; CDR3 protein: CASSYTRLAGGSYNEQFF
V gene: TRBV28; J gene: TRBJ1-6; D gene: TRBD1; clone size: -; CDR3 DNA: TGTGCCAGTATACAGGGGGCCTATAATTCACCCCTCCACTTT; CDR3 protein: CASIQGAYNSPLHF
V gene: TRBV27; J gene: TRBJ2-5; D gene: -; clone size: -; CDR3 DNA: TGTGCCAGCAGTTCAGAGTTTTCTAGTCGTGAGACCCAGTACTTC; CDR3 protein: CASSSEFSSRETQYF
V gene: TRBV28; J gene: TRBJ2-7; D gene: -; clone size: once; CDR3 DNA: TGTGCCAGCAACTTAGAGGGCTACGAGCAGTACTTC; CDR3 protein: CASNLEGYEQYF
V gene: TRBV27; J gene: TRBJ1-1; D gene: TRBD1; clone size: -; CDR3 DNA: TGTGCCAGCAGTTCGTTCGGGACAGGGCTAGGGACTGAAGCTTTCTTT; CDR3 protein: CASSSFGTGLGTEAFF
V gene: TRBV7-9; J gene: TRBJ1-3; D gene: -; clone size: -; CDR3 DNA: TGTGCCAGCAGCTTAGTTTCCAGGGCTTCTGGAAACACCATATATTTT; CDR3 protein: CASSLVSRASGNTIYF
V gene: TRBV11-3; J gene: TRBJ1-2; D gene: -; clone size: -; CDR3 DNA: TGTGCCAGCAGCTTTAGTGCAGGTTATGGCTACACCTTC; CDR3 protein: CASSFSAGYGYTF
V gene: TRBV24-1; J gene: TRBJ1-5; D gene: -; clone size: -; CDR3 DNA: TGTGCCACCAGTGATTTGCATCATCAGCCCCAGCATTTT; CDR3 protein: CATSDLHHQPQHF
V gene: TRBV7-8; J gene: TRBJ2-2; D gene: TRBD2; clone size: -; CDR3 DNA: TGTGCCAGCAGCTCGATTAGCGGGGGGGCCCCCGGGGAGCTGTTTTTT; CDR3 protein: CASSSISGGAPGELFF
V gene: TRBV9; J gene: TRBJ1-1; D gene: TRBD1; clone size: -; CDR3 DNA: TGTGCCAGCAGCGCCGGACAGGGGGGGACTGAAGCTTTCTTT; CDR3 protein: CASSAGQGGTEAFF
V gene: TRBV11-3; J gene: TRBJ2-1; D gene: TRBD2; clone size: once; CDR3 DNA: TGTGCCAGCAGCTTAGCGGGGGGGCCCTCTTACGGTGAGCAGTTCTTC; CDR3 protein: CASSLAGGPSYGEQFF
V gene: TRBV20-1; J gene: TRBJ1-5; D gene: -; clone size: -; CDR3 DNA: TGCAGTGCGAGTACAGGGCCCCTTAATCAGCCCCAGCATTTT; CDR3 protein: CSASTGPLNQPQHF
V gene: TRBV27; J gene: TRBJ1-6; D gene: -; clone size: -; CDR3 DNA: TGTGCCAGCAGTTTACGGCAGGTCAATTCACCCCTCCACTTT; CDR3 protein: CASSLRQVNSPLHF
V gene: TRBV6-4; J gene: TRBJ2-1; D gene: TRBD2; clone size: -; CDR3 DNA: TGTGCCAGCAGTGCCGGACTAGCGGGGGGTGTTATAGTTGGTGAGCAGTTCTTC; CDR3 protein: CASSAGLAGGVIVGEQFF
V gene: TRBV4-1; J gene: TRBJ2-3; D gene: TRBD2; clone size: -; CDR3 DNA: TGCGCCAGCAGCCCCCTAGCGCTGCGGGAGAGGACAGATACGCAGTATTTT; CDR3 protein: CASSPLALRERTDTQYF
V gene: TRBV11-2; J gene: TRBJ1-4; D gene: TRBD1; clone size: -; CDR3 DNA: TGTGCCAGCAGCAACGGGGACAGACCAAATGAAAAACTGTTTTTT; CDR3 protein: CASSNGDRPNEKLFF
V gene: TRBV27; J gene: TRBJ2-1; D gene: TRBD2; clone size: -; CDR3 DNA: TGTGCCAGCAGTTTAACCGGGACTAGCGGACCGGGCTACAATGAGCAGTTCTTC; CDR3 protein: CASSLTGTSGPGYNEQFF
V gene: TRBV12-5; J gene: TRBJ1-5; D gene: TRBD1; clone size: once; CDR3 DNA: TGTGCTAGTGGTTTTTCAGGGGGGAGCAATCAGCCCCAGCATTTT; CDR3 protein: CASGFSGGSNQPQHF
V gene: TRBV5-1; J gene: TRBJ1-1; D gene: -; clone size: -; CDR3 DNA: TGCGCCAGCAGCTTGGGTGGGGAGGTGTACACTGAAGCTTTCTTT; CDR3 protein: CASSLGGEVYTEAFF
V gene: TRBV19; J gene: TRBJ2-1; D gene: TRBD1; clone size: -; CDR3 DNA: TGTGCCAGTAGAGCGGACAGGAATACCTACAATGAGCAGTTCTTC; CDR3 protein: CASRADRNTYNEQFF
V gene: TRBV28; J gene: TRBJ2-2; D gene: -; clone size: -; CDR3 DNA: TGTGCCGGGGGGACTTTAGGAGGCACCGGGGAGCTGTTTTTT; CDR3 protein: CAGGTLGGTGELFF
V gene: TRBV7-9; J gene: TRBJ1-1; D gene: -; clone size: few; CDR3 DNA: TGTGCCAGCAGCTTAGGGGGGCTAGGGGTCACTGAAGCTTTCTTT; CDR3 protein: CASSLGGLGVTEAFF
V gene: TRBV6-4; J gene: TRBJ2-3; D gene: TRBD2; clone size: -; CDR3 DNA: TGTGCCAGCACCCGGACTAGCGGGAGTAAGACAGATACGCAGTATTTT; CDR3 protein: CASTRTSGSKTDTQYF
V gene: TRBV12-5; J gene: TRBJ1-3; D gene: -; clone size: -; CDR3 DNA: TGTGCTAGTGGTTTGGTATATGGAAACACCATATATTTT; CDR3 protein: CASGLVYGNTIYF
V gene: TRBV7-6; J gene: TRBJ1-3; D gene: -; clone size: -; CDR3 DNA: TGTGCCGCGGGGTACTCTGGAAACACCATATATTTT; CDR3 protein: CAAGYSGNTIYF
V gene: TRBV7-8; J gene: TRBJ1-3; D gene: -; clone size: once; CDR3 DNA: TGTGCCAGCAGCTTAGTGCGGGGGCGAGGTGGAAACACCATATATTTT; CDR3 protein: CASSLVRGRGGNTIYF
V gene: TRBV14; J gene: TRBJ1-2; D gene: -; clone size: -; CDR3 DNA: TGTGCCAGCAGCCCCCTGGGGGGTCGCGATGGCTACACCTTC; CDR3 protein: CASSPLGGRDGYTF
V gene: TRBV15; J gene: TRBJ2-1; D gene: -; clone size: -; CDR3 DNA: TGTGCCACCAGCAGAGATTGGCTTAGCGCGGGACCGGTGGGCACCTACAATGAGCAGTTCTTC; CDR3 protein: CATSRDWLSAGPVGTYNEQFF
V gene: TRBV24-1; J gene: TRBJ2-3; D gene: -; clone size: once; CDR3 DNA: TGTGCCACCAGTGATGCGGGGATGGGTACAGATACGCAGTATTTT; CDR3 protein: CATSDAGMGTDTQYF
V gene: TRBV19; J gene: TRBJ2-1; D gene: TRBD2; clone size: -; CDR3 DNA: TGTGCCAGTAGTCCGCGGACTAGCGGGAGCTCCTACAATGAGCAGTTCTTC; CDR3 protein: CASSPRTSGSSYNEQFF
V gene: TRBV6-4; J gene: TRBJ2-3; D gene: TRBD2; clone size: few; CDR3 DNA: TGTGCCAGCAGTGAAGAACTAGCGGGGGGTCAAGATACGCAGTATTTT; CDR3 protein: CASSEELAGGQDTQYF
V gene: TRBV20-1; J gene: TRBJ1-1; D gene: -; clone size: -; CDR3 DNA: TGCAGTGCTAGTTCTTTGAACACTGAAGCTTTCTTT; CDR3 protein: CSASSLNTEAFF
V gene: TRBV18; J gene: TRBJ2-7; D gene: TRBD2; clone size: -; CDR3 DNA: TGTGCCAGCTCACCACCCGGACTAGGTACGAACGAGCAGTACTTC; CDR3 protein: CASSPPGLGTNEQYF
V gene: TRBV28; J gene: TRBJ2-1; D gene: TRBD1; clone size: -; CDR3 DNA: TGTGCCAGCAGTCTCAGACAGGGGGCCGACAATGAGCAGTTCTTC; CDR3 protein: CASSLRQGADNEQFF
V gene: TRBV6-2/TRBV6-3; J gene: TRBJ2-1; D gene: TRBD1; clone size: -; CDR3 DNA: TGTGCCAGCAGTTTGGAGGACAGGGGGCCTTACAATGAGCAGTTCTTC; CDR3 protein: CASSLEDRGPYNEQFF
V gene: TRBV4-1; J gene: TRBJ1-4; D gene: TRBD1; clone size: -; CDR3 DNA: TGCGCCAGCAGCCAAGAATGGGGGACAGGGGAAACTAATGAAAAACTGTTTTTT; CDR3 protein: CASSQEWGTGETNEKLFF
V gene: TRBV12-5; J gene: TRBJ2-3; D gene: TRBD2; clone size: -; CDR3 DNA: TGTGCTAGTGGTTTAACTAGCGTTCGCACAGATACGCAGTATTTT; CDR3 protein: CASGLTSVRTDTQYF
V gene: TRBV19; J gene: TRBJ2-7; D gene: -; clone size: -; CDR3 DNA: TGTGCCAGTAGTATTTTGTCAGGGAATGCATACGAGCAGTACTTC; CDR3 protein: CASSILSGNAYEQYF
V gene: TRBV7-6; J gene: TRBJ2-7; D gene: -; clone size: -; CDR3 DNA: TGTGCCAGCAGCTCCGGAGGAGGTGCCTACGAGCAGTACTTC; CDR3 protein: CASSSGGGAYEQYF
V gene: TRBV5-1; J gene: TRBJ2-7; D gene: TRBD2; clone size: -; CDR3 DNA: TGCGCCAGCAGCTTCGAGCGGGATTCCTACGAGCAGTACTTC; CDR3 protein: CASSFERDSYEQYF
V gene: TRBV6-5; J gene: TRBJ2-7; D gene: -; clone size: -; CDR3 DNA: TGTGCCAGCAGTAGATCGACTTTCGGCGAGCAGTACTTC; CDR3 protein: CASSRSTFGEQYF
V gene: TRBV23-1; J gene: TRBJ2-5; D gene: -; clone size: -; CDR3 DNA: TGCGCCAGCAGTCAATCCCCCGCCCACAGGGGAGGTCAAGAGACCCAGTACTTC; CDR3 protein: CASSQSPAHRGGQETQYF